Shown below are 31 T cell receptor beta chains from a single sample sequenced in a study of OX40 agonist ivuxolimab in advanced cancers. The assay was immunoSEQ multiplex PCR, and TCRdb's table has in-frame clones only and misses some. The sample shows some 48,000 clones, around 86% of them seen only once. Material: CD4+ or CD8+ T cells sorted from blood, obtained in a trial of the OX40 agonist ivuxolimab. The receptors shown here come from an adult with an advanced solid tumor such as melanoma, head and neck, liver or kidney cancer.

This chain uses TRBV7-3 with TRBJ1-2; D is possibly TRBD1 (5 bases). The CDR3 length is 13 residues. V shed 8 bases and J shed 1 base, with 11 bases lying between them. From germline, CDR1 is SGHTA and CDR2 FQGTGA. CDR3: CASGDGDNYGYTF. The CDR3 DNA sequence: TGTGCCAGCGGGGACGGAGATAACTATGGCTACACCTTC.

The chain employs TRBV6-1 and TRBJ2-1; D possibly corresponds to TRBD2 (7 bases). This CDR3 is built from 14 residues. V lost 4 bases to trimming and J lost 4 bases, with 11 bases between them. Germline-derived CDR1 and CDR2 are MNHNS and SASEGT. The CDR3 sequence is CASSGGGSYNEQFF. The CDR3 DNA follows: TGTGCCAGCAGTGGGGGGGGCAGTTACAATGAGCAGTTCTTC.

The CDR3 spells CASSALGGALGEKLFF. The DNA for the CDR3 is TGTGCCAGCAGCGCCTTAGGGGGGGCGCTTGGTGAAAAACTGTTTTTT. The genes are TRBV9 and TRBJ1-4; tentative D call: TRBD1 (6 bases). Deletions cut 3 bases from V and 7 bases from J, with 19 bases between. Germline values: CDR1 SGDLS, CDR2 YYNGEE. The CDR3 spans 16 residues.

V is TRBV6-1 and J is TRBJ2-3, with unresolved D. V dropped 2 bases and J dropped 4 bases, with 10 bases sitting between them. The CDR3 has 14 residues. Germline V gene lookup returns CDR1 MNHNS and CDR2 SASEGT. DNA for the CDR3: TGTGCCAGCAGTGAATCGGCGGCGCCAGATACGCAGTATTTT. Translated, it gives CASSESAAPDTQYF.

The gene calls are TRBV6-1 and TRBJ1-1; TRBD1 might be the D (6 bases). Germline CDR1 is MNHNS and CDR2 is SASEGT. The CDR3 sequence is 14 residues long. Trimming took off 4 bases at V and 0 bases at J, with 9 bases between the two ends. CDR3 DNA: TGTGCCAGCAGTGGGACAGACTTGAACACTGAAGCTTTCTTT. This codes for CASSGTDLNTEAFF.

The chain joins TRBV7-6 to TRBJ2-5; tentative D call: TRBD2 (6 bases). Germline V gene data show CDR1 as SGHVS and CDR2 as FNYEAQ. V was trimmed by 1 base and J by 1 base, leaving 10 bases between them. The CDR3 is made up of 15 amino acids. CDR3 amino acids: CASSLGAGPQETQYF. For the CDR3, the DNA is TGTGCCAGCAGCTTAGGTGCGGGGCCCCAAGAGACCCAGTACTTC. The full variable domain, completed using reference TRBV7-6 and TRBJ2-5, is GAGVSQSPRYKVTKRGQDVALRCDPISGHVSLYWYRQALGQGPEFLTYFNYEAQQDKSGLPNDRFSAERPEGSISTLTIQRTEQRDSAMYRCASSLGAGPQETQYFGPGTRLLVL.

The chain has TRBV7-9 and TRBJ1-5; TRBD1 is a possible D gene (6 bases). Germline CDR1 reads SEHNR; CDR2 reads FQNEAQ (reference sequence). The CDR3 runs 14 residues. V was cut by 0 bases and J by 6 bases, with 9 bases left in between. The CDR3 loop reads CASSLAGGSQPQHF. The CDR3, as DNA: TGTGCCAGCAGCTTAGCAGGGGGGAGTCAGCCCCAGCATTTT. The variable domain in full, with the rest retrieved from reference TRBV7-9 and TRBJ1-5, is DTGVSQNPRHKITKRGQNVTFRCDPISEHNRLYWYRQTLGQGPEFLTYFQNEAQLEKSRLLSDRFSAERPKGSFSTLEIQRTEQGDSAMYLCASSLAGGSQPQHFGDGTRLSIL.

The chain combines TRBV6-6 with TRBJ2-1; D ambiguous. Trimming pared 4 bases from V and 7 bases from J, leaving 17 bases between. The CDR3 totals 15 residues. CDR1 MNHNY and CDR2 SVGAGI come from the germline V gene (reference sequence). Here the CDR3 DNA reads TGTGCCAGCAGTTCCCCCCGAGTAGGCAGAAATGAGCAGTTCTTC. Encoded protein: CASSSPRVGRNEQFF.

CDR3: CASSLGQGAYDYGYTF. The CDR3 DNA reads TGTGCCAGCAGCTTGGGACAGGGGGCGTACGACTATGGCTACACCTTC. The chain uses TRBV5-4 and TRBJ1-2; 10 positions agree with TRBD1. The CDR3 totals 16 residues. CDR1 and CDR2 from the germline V gene are SGHNT and YYREEE (reference sequence). V lost 0 bases to trimming and J lost 3 bases; unmatched junction nucleotides: 5.

This clone was recorded a few times. The chain carries TRBV2 and TRBJ2-7; TRBD2 matches 7 bases. Germline CDR1 reads SNHLY; CDR2 reads FYNNEI. The CDR3 runs to 12 residues. Unmatched junction bases numbered 2, after V lost 5 bases and J lost 4 bases. CDR3 sequence: CASSFSGYEQYF. The CDR3 nucleotides are TGTGCCAGCAGTTTTAGCGGGTACGAGCAGTACTTC.

The chain employs TRBV7-2 and TRBJ1-4; D call uncertain. Germline CDR1 and CDR2: SGHTA and FQGNSA. The V and J ends lost 6 bases and 5 bases respectively, with 10 bases between them. The length of the CDR3 is 13 residues. In nucleotides, the CDR3 is TGTGCCAGCAGTTTTGGGATAAATGAAAAACTGTTTTTT. Translation gives CASSFGINEKLFF.

V is TRBV14 and J is TRBJ1-2, with D perhaps matching TRBD1 (5 bases). The CDR3 sequence is 13 residues long. CDR1 is SGHDN and CDR2 is FVKESK in the germline V gene. Deletions cut 5 bases from V and 5 bases from J, with 12 bases between. CDR3 region: CASSTGRGYGYTF. CDR3 DNA sequence: TGTGCCAGCAGCACGGGACGTGGGTATGGCTACACCTTC.

The CDR3 loop reads CASSLAGLSSYEQYF. DNA of the CDR3: TGTGCCAGCAGCTTAGCGGGACTCAGCTCCTACGAGCAGTACTTC. The rearrangement links TRBV7-9 to TRBJ2-7; TRBD2 is a possible D gene (6 bases). Germline V gene data show CDR1 as SEHNR and CDR2 as FQNEAQ (reference sequence). The germline V and J ends were trimmed by 0 bases and 0 bases, with 9 bases remaining between them. The CDR3 contains 15 residues. The full variable domain, completed using reference TRBV7-9 and TRBJ2-7, is DTGVSQNPRHKITKRGQNVTFRCDPISEHNRLYWYRQTLGQGPEFLTYFQNEAQLEKSRLLSDRFSAERPKGSFSTLEIQRTEQGDSAMYLCASSLAGLSSYEQYFGPGTRLTVT.

The V gene is TRBV2, the J gene TRBJ2-7; the match to TRBD2 covers 8 bases. The CDR3 length is 14 residues. J lost 0 bases, V lost 7 bases, and 5 bases had no gene match. Looked up from germline, CDR1 is SNHLY and CDR2 is FYNNEI. The CDR3 bases are TGTGCCAGCACCCAGCGGGGGAGCTCCTACGAGCAGTACTTC. Translated, it gives CASTQRGSSYEQYF.

V usage is TRBV14 and J usage is TRBJ1-1, with TRBD1 as a possible D gene (6 bases). The germline V and J ends were trimmed by 4 bases and 0 bases, with 12 bases remaining between them. This CDR3 has 15 amino acids. Germline CDR1 reads SGHDN; CDR2 reads FVKESK. In DNA, the CDR3 is TGTGCCAGCAGCCCACGTTCAGGGGTGAACACTGAAGCTTTCTTT. Its protein is CASSPRSGVNTEAFF.

This clone was recorded once. This chain links TRBV5-1 with TRBJ1-6; D is unclear. The ends were cut back, 3 bases at V and 3 bases at J, with 7 bases in the middle. Per the germline V gene, CDR1 is SGHRS and CDR2 is YFSETQ. This CDR3 contains 14 residues. This CDR3 is CASSWQDYNSPLHF. DNA of the CDR3: TGCGCCAGCAGCTGGCAGGACTATAATTCACCCCTCCACTTT.

J is TRBJ2-1 and V is TRBV10-1; D call uncertain. CDR1 and CDR2 (germline): WNHNN, SYGVQD (reference sequence). The ends were cut back, 8 bases at V and 12 bases at J, with 26 bases in the middle. This CDR3 is 15 amino acids long. For the CDR3, the DNA is TGCGCCAGCCCTTCCCCCCAGAACCCCTCCGATGGGCAGTTCTTC. It yields the protein CASPSPQNPSDGQFF.

The rearrangement joins TRBV6-5 to TRBJ2-1; D could derive from TRBD1 or TRBD2 (6 bases each). This CDR3 is 15 amino acids long. Per germline, CDR1 MNHEY and CDR2 SVGAGI. Trimming stripped 3 bases from V and 0 bases from J, with 9 bases between. This CDR3 reads CASSYPGASYNEQFF. The CDR3 DNA reads as TGTGCCAGCAGTTATCCGGGGGCCTCCTACAATGAGCAGTTCTTC.

This chain connects TRBV2 to TRBJ2-5; D gene unclear. The length of the CDR3 is 13 residues. Germline values: CDR1 SNHLY, CDR2 FYNNEI. Trimming removed 1 base at V and 5 bases at J, with 8 bases between. The CDR3 nucleotides read TGTGCCAGCAGTGAAGGGCCCAAGGAGACCCAGTACTTC. It is translated as CASSEGPKETQYF.

This clone was seen just once. The CDR3 loop reads CASRGLTGVDEQYF. In nucleotides, the CDR3 is TGTGCCAGCAGAGGCCTGACAGGGGTCGACGAGCAGTACTTC. The V gene is TRBV6-5, the J gene TRBJ2-7, with TRBD1 identical over 8 bases. V dropped 6 bases and J dropped 5; count of bases not matched to a gene: 9. This CDR3 has 14 residues. Germline CDR1 reads MNHEY; CDR2 reads SVGAGI.

This clone came up a few times. The J gene is TRBJ2-5, the V gene TRBV10-3; tentative D call: TRBD1 (6 bases). Germline V CDR1 and CDR2: ENHRY, SYGVKD. Trimming took off 6 bases at V and 4 bases at J, with 12 bases between the two ends. This CDR3 has 13 residues. The CDR3: CAISQGLGETQYF. The CDR3 bases are TGTGCCATCAGCCAGGGGTTGGGAGAGACCCAGTACTTC.

This clone was detected a few times. The V call is TRBV2, the J call TRBJ2-5; perhaps TRBD2 as D (5 bases). CDR3 length: 12 residues. Germline assignment: CDR1 SNHLY and CDR2 FYNNEI. V was pared by 7 bases and J by 4 bases, with 10 bases between. DNA of the CDR3: TGTGCCAGCACCGAGGGCAGAGAGACCCAGTACTTC. This encodes CASTEGRETQYF.

The gene calls are TRBV11-2 and TRBJ2-1, with 7 bases lining up with TRBD2. The CDR3 length is 17 residues. After removal of 8 bases from V and 2 bases from J, the junction contained 15 bases not matched to a gene. Germline CDR1 and CDR2: SGHAT and FQNNGV. CDR3 DNA sequence: TGTGCCAGCGCAACGGATTGGGGGGGTAACACCTACAATGAGCAGTTCTTC. Translation: CASATDWGGNTYNEQFF.

This clone came up once. V gene TRBV6-6 combines with J gene TRBJ2-6; D is ambiguous. The CDR3 runs 13 residues. V lost 8 bases and J 4 bases, leaving 9 bases between the germline ends. Germline V gene sequence: CDR1 MNHNY, CDR2 SVGAGI (reference sequence). The DNA for the CDR3 is TGTGCCAGCTGTTCAGACGGGGCCAACGTCCTGACTTTC. Amino acid sequence: CASCSDGANVLTF.

The rearrangement links TRBV6-5 to TRBJ1-2, with D possibly being TRBD1 (5 bases). The CDR3 contains 14 residues. V dropped 5 bases and J dropped 4 bases, with 14 bases sitting between them. Germline V gene lookup returns CDR1 MNHEY and CDR2 SVGAGI. The CDR3 region has the DNA TGTGCCAGCAGTGAGACAGCGGGCCCCTATGGCTACACCTTC. As protein: CASSETAGPYGYTF.

The rearrangement uses TRBV19 and TRBJ1-5; a possible D gene is TRBD1 (5 bases). The germline V and J ends were trimmed by 10 bases and 2 bases, with 12 bases remaining between them. Germline V CDR1 and CDR2: LNHDA, SQIVND (reference sequence). CDR3 length: 13 amino acids. CDR3 region: CATTKQGNQPQHF. CDR3 nucleotide sequence: TGTGCCACGACAAAACAGGGCAATCAGCCCCAGCATTTT.

The rearrangement joins TRBV4-1 to TRBJ2-5; TRBD2 might be the D (6 bases). Looked up from germline, CDR1 is MGHRA and CDR2 is YSYEKL. V was clipped by 0 bases and J by 9 bases, with 11 bases between them. This CDR3 has 13 amino acids. CDR3 bases: TGCGCCAGCAGCCAAGATTACGGGGAGGCCCAGTACTTC. It specifies CASSQDYGEAQYF.

This chain joins TRBV7-3 and TRBJ1-1; D is unresolved. The CDR3 length is 13 residues. The germline CDR1 and CDR2 sequences are SGHTA and FQGTGA. V was pared by 4 bases and J by 9 bases, with 15 bases between. The CDR3: CASSYRPGDQAFF. The CDR3, as DNA: TGTGCCAGCAGCTATAGGCCCGGCGACCAAGCTTTCTTT.

The V call is TRBV4-2, the J call TRBJ1-5, with D possibly TRBD1 on 6 matching bases. The V and J ends lost 3 bases and 2 bases respectively, with 14 bases between them. The CDR3 loop spans 16 amino acids. Per the germline V gene, CDR1 is LGHNA and CDR2 is YNFKEQ. DNA of the CDR3: TGTGCCAGCAGCCAGCCCTGGCCAGGGGGCAATCAGCCCCAGCATTTT. Translating it yields CASSQPWPGGNQPQHF.

The chain couples TRBV15 to TRBJ1-1; 8 positions match TRBD1. The CDR3 totals 15 residues. V lost 1 base to trimming and J lost 4 bases; unmatched junction nucleotides: 5. The germline CDR1 and CDR2 sequences are LNHNV and YYDKDF (reference sequence). The CDR3 DNA is TGTGCCACCAGCAGAGGGGGACAGGCGATCACTGAAGCTTTCTTT. Amino acid sequence: CATSRGGQAITEAFF.

This chain uses TRBV28 with TRBJ2-5, with no clear D. CDR3 length equals 14 residues. Between the trimmed V and J ends, which lost 4 bases and 2 bases, there was a span of 11 bases. Germline V gene data show CDR1 as MDHEN and CDR2 as SYDVKM. The DNA for the CDR3 is TGTGCCAGCAGTTCCGCCGACGGTCAAGAGACCCAGTACTTC. It yields the protein CASSSADGQETQYF.